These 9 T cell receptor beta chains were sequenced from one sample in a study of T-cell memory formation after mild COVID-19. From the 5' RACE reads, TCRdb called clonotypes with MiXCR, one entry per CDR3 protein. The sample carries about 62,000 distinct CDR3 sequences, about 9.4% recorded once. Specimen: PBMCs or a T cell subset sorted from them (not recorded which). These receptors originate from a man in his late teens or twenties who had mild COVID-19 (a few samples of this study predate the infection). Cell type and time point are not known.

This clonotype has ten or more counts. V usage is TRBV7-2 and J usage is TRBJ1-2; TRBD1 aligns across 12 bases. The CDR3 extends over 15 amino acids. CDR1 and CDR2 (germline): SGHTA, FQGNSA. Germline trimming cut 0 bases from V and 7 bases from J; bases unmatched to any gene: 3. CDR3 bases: TGTGCCAGCAGCTTAGCGGGACAGGGGGCTGGTGGCTACACCTTC. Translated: CASSLAGQGAGGYTF.

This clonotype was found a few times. The CDR3 reads CASSVGAGGNQPQHF. In nucleotides, the CDR3 is TGCGCCAGCAGCGTTGGGGCTGGAGGCAATCAGCCCCAGCATTTT. The V call is TRBV5-1, the J call TRBJ1-5; tentatively, D is TRBD1 (5 bases). This CDR3 spans 15 amino acids. CDR1 and CDR2 (germline): SGHRS, YFSETQ. Trimming pared 4 bases from V and 2 bases from J, leaving 13 bases between.

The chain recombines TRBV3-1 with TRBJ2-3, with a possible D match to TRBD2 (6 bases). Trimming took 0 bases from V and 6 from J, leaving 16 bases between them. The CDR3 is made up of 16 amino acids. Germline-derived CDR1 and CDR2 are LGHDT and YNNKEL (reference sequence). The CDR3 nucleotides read TGTGCCAGCAGCCAAGAAGGAGGGGCTGGGTTTGATACGCAGTATTTT. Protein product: CASSQEGGAGFDTQYF.

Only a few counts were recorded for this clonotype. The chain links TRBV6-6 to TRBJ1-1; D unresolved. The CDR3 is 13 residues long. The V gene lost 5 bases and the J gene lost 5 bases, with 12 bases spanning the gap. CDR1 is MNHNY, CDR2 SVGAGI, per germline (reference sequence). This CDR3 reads CASSDQVATEAFF. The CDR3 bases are TGTGCCAGCAGTGATCAGGTAGCAACTGAAGCTTTCTTT.

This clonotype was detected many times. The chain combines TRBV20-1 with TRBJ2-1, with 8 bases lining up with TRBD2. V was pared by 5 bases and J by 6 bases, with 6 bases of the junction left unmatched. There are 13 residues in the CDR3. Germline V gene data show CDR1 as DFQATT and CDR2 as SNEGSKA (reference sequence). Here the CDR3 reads CSAGLAVGNEQFF. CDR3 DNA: TGCAGTGCTGGACTAGCCGTTGGCAATGAGCAGTTCTTC.

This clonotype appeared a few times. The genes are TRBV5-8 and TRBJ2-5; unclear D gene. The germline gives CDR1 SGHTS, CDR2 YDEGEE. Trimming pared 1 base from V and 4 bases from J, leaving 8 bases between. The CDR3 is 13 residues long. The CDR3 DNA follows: TGTGCCAGCAGCTTGACACCAGCAGAGACCCAGTACTTC. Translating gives CASSLTPAETQYF.

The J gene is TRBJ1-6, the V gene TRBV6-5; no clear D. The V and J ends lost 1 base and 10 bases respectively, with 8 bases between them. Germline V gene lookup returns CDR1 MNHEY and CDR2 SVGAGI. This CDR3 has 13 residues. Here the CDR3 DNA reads TGTGCCAGCAGTTACTTAGGGATCTCACCCCTCCACTTT. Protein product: CASSYLGISPLHF.

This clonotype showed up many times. The CDR3 loop is CSVDSGGADTQYF. The CDR3 DNA is TGCAGCGTTGACAGCGGGGGGGCAGATACGCAGTATTTT. V usage is TRBV29-1 and J usage is TRBJ2-3, with TRBD2 matching over 10 bases. Per the germline V gene, CDR1 is SQVTM and CDR2 is ANQGSEA. The CDR3 runs to 13 residues. Trimming took 3 bases from V and 4 from J; bases not matched to a gene: 1.

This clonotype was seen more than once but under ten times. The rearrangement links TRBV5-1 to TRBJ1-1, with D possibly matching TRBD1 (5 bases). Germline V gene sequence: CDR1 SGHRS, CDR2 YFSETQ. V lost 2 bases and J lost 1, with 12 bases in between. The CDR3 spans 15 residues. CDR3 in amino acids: CASSFGTAGNTEAFF. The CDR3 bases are TGCGCCAGCAGCTTCGGGACGGCTGGGAACACTGAAGCTTTCTTT.